These 27 T cell receptor beta chains were sequenced from one sample in a study of cytomegalovirus exposure and HLA in healthy donors. PCR used 60 Vbeta primers and 13 Jbeta primers. Libraries were prepared by immunoSEQ multiplex PCR; TCRdb keeps only in-frame clonotypes and omits some of them. This sample has some 70,000 clones, with less than 75% found just once. The sample consisted of PBMCs. The source of these receptors is a woman aged 30 to 39 in good health and CMV-seronegative.

This chain joins TRBV7-6 and TRBJ1-1, with TRBD1 identical over 8 bases. The length of the CDR3 is 15 residues. V lost 3 bases to trimming and J lost 1 base; unmatched junction nucleotides: 4. Germline lookup yields CDR1 SGHVS and CDR2 FNYEAQ. CDR3 coding DNA: TGTGCCAGCAGCTTGTGGACAGGGTGGAACACTGAAGCTTTCTTT. Protein: CASSLWTGWNTEAFF.

The chain combines TRBV11-2 with TRBJ1-1, with 8 nucleotides matching TRBD1. The J segment lost 0 bases and the V segment lost 1 base, leaving 7 bases of the junction unmatched. The CDR3 extends over 17 amino acids. Looked up from germline, CDR1 is SGHAT and CDR2 is FQNNGV. The CDR3: CASSLAWGTGLNTEAFF. CDR3 in DNA: TGTGCCAGCAGCTTAGCATGGGGGACAGGTTTGAACACTGAAGCTTTCTTT.

This clone was seen more than once but under ten times. This rearrangement joins TRBV28 to TRBJ2-7, with D uncertain. This CDR3 region has 13 residues. V shed 2 bases and J shed 0 bases, with 5 bases lying between them. Per germline, CDR1 MDHEN and CDR2 SYDVKM. CDR3 sequence (DNA): TGTGCCAGCAGTTTAACACCCTCCTACGAGCAGTACTTC. Residues: CASSLTPSYEQYF.

This clone was found a few times. The chain combines TRBV10-2 with TRBJ1-1, with D possibly TRBD1 on 6 matching bases. CDR1 and CDR2 from the germline V gene are WSHSY and SAAADI. CDR3 length: 13 amino acids. Trimming stripped 5 bases from V and 4 bases from J, with 11 bases between. Here the CDR3 reads CASSITGLTEAFF. CDR3 nucleotides: TGCGCCAGCAGTATAACAGGGCTCACTGAAGCTTTCTTT.

This chain uses TRBV19 with TRBJ1-5, with a weak D call TRBD1 (5 bases). From germline, CDR1 is LNHDA and CDR2 SQIVND (reference sequence). This CDR3 is 14 amino acids long. The V end lost 7 bases, the J end lost 4 bases, and 14 bases lay between the germline ends. CDR3 DNA: TGTGCCAGTACCGATACAGGAACGAATCAGCCCCAGCATTTT. Translation: CASTDTGTNQPQHF.

The chain couples TRBV5-4 to TRBJ2-3, with 11 bases aligning to TRBD2. The CDR3 length is 18 residues. The J segment lost 11 bases and the V segment lost 3 bases, leaving 20 bases of the junction unmatched. Germline CDR1 is SGHNT and CDR2 is YYREEE (reference sequence). Here the CDR3 DNA reads TGTGCCAGCAGCTGGGACCCTTCCCTAGCGGGGGGTTCTGCGGGGCAGTATTTT. Protein product: CASSWDPSLAGGSAGQYF.

The V and J genes are TRBV29-1 and TRBJ2-7; a possible D gene is TRBD1 (6 bases). Germline CDR1 reads SQVTM; CDR2 reads ANQGSEA. This CDR3 contains 14 residues. Trimming shortened V by 4 bases and J by 0 bases, and 13 bases separated the two germline ends. As DNA, the CDR3 is TGCAGCGTTGTCAGTCAGGGGAGCTCCTACGAGCAGTACTTC. Its protein is CSVVSQGSSYEQYF.

This clone was picked up a small number of times. This rearrangement joins TRBV7-3 to TRBJ2-1; 7 bases line up with TRBD1. Germline values: CDR1 SGHTA, CDR2 FQGTGA. With V trimmed by 6 bases and J by 5 bases, 13 bases remained unmatched. The CDR3 has 16 amino acids. CDR3 sequence: CASSPEGALLDNEQFF. In DNA, the CDR3 is TGTGCCAGCAGTCCCGAGGGGGCCTTACTCGACAATGAGCAGTTCTTC.

This chain connects TRBV4-1 to TRBJ1-6; maybe TRBD1 (5 bases). This CDR3 has 15 amino acids. The V end lost 2 bases, the J end lost 11 bases, and 16 bases lay between the germline ends. Germline V gene lookup returns CDR1 MGHRA and CDR2 YSYEKL. The CDR3 DNA sequence: TGCGCCAGCAGCCAACCCCCTACGGGGGGGGCACCCCTCCACTTT. This gives the protein CASSQPPTGGAPLHF.

The V call is TRBV2, the J call TRBJ1-4, with D possibly matching TRBD1 (5 bases). Per germline, CDR1 SNHLY and CDR2 FYNNEI. V dropped 3 bases and J dropped 8 bases, with 19 bases sitting between them. This CDR3 is built from 16 residues. CDR3 DNA: TGTGCCAGCAGTGACCTATTTGTAGGGACTGAAGAAAAACTGTTTTTT. This sequence encodes CASSDLFVGTEEKLFF.

There are a few counts of this clone. V usage is TRBV7-9 and J usage is TRBJ2-3; D gene ambiguous. The CDR3 has 16 amino acids. V shed 0 bases and J shed 6 bases, with 16 bases lying between them. The germline CDR1 and CDR2 sequences are SEHNR and FQNEAQ (reference sequence). CDR3 bases: TGTGCCAGCAGCTTAGCCAGCGCCTCTGCTTCCGATACGCAGTATTTT. Its protein is CASSLASASASDTQYF.

The rearrangement links TRBV18 to TRBJ2-1; 8 bases are shared with TRBD2. The germline gives CDR1 KGHSH, CDR2 LQKENI. The CDR3 loop spans 16 amino acids. After removal of 1 base from V and 7 bases from J, the junction contained 9 bases not matched to a gene. The CDR3 protein is CASSPQKAGAANEQFF. CDR3 in DNA: TGTGCCAGCTCACCACAGAAAGCGGGGGCTGCGAATGAGCAGTTCTTC.

V is TRBV10-3 and J is TRBJ2-7, with D maybe TRBD2 (5 bases). Germline V gene data show CDR1 as ENHRY and CDR2 as SYGVKD. Trimming cost V 0 bases and J 2 bases, with 11 bases left between them. This CDR3 has 15 amino acids. CDR3 sequence reads: CAISESGGTTYEQYF. The CDR3 DNA is TGTGCCATCAGTGAGTCTGGAGGCACCACCTACGAGCAGTACTTC.

This rearrangement joins TRBV6-6 to TRBJ1-1, with 11 positions matching TRBD1. The CDR3 extends over 14 amino acids. Germline CDR1 MNHNY, CDR2 SVGAGI (reference sequence). Trimming removed 6 bases from V and 3 bases from J; junction bases left unmatched: 3. The CDR3 region has the DNA TGTGCCAGCAGGAGGGGACAGGGGGACACTGAAGCTTTCTTT. Protein product: CASRRGQGDTEAFF.

The rearrangement uses TRBV4-3 and TRBJ2-6, with D maybe TRBD1 (5 bases). The CDR3 length is 15 residues. The ends were cut back, 0 bases at V and 8 bases at J, with 11 bases in the middle. In germline, CDR1 is LGHNA, CDR2 YSLEER. For the CDR3, the DNA is TGCGCCAGCAGCCAAGATCTGCAGGGATCCAACGTCCTGACTTTC. Protein: CASSQDLQGSNVLTF.

The genes are TRBV4-2 and TRBJ2-2; D call uncertain. CDR1 and CDR2 (germline): LGHNA, YNFKEQ. Trimming stripped 6 bases from V and 3 bases from J, with 5 bases between. The CDR3 is 12 residues long. CDR3 DNA: TGTGCCAGCAGACCAGACACCGGGGAGCTGTTTTTT. It codes for CASRPDTGELFF.

This chain joins TRBV7-6 and TRBJ2-7, with 10 bases matching TRBD2. Trimming cost V 2 bases and J 4 bases; bases outside gene matches: 5. Germline loops: CDR1 SGHVS, CDR2 FNYEAQ. This CDR3 region has 15 residues. CDR3 in amino acids: CASSLPAGGQYEQYF. For the CDR3, the DNA is TGTGCCAGCAGCTTACCAGCGGGGGGGCAATACGAGCAGTACTTC. Full variable domain (outside the CDR3, taken from reference TRBV7-6 and TRBJ2-7): GAGVSQSPRYKVTKRGQDVALRCDPISGHVSLYWYRQALGQGPEFLTYFNYEAQQDKSGLPNDRFSAERPEGSISTLTIQRTEQRDSAMYRCASSLPAGGQYEQYFGPGTRLTVT.

The rearrangement uses TRBV5-1 and TRBJ1-1; tentatively, D is TRBD1 (6 bases). CDR1 SGHRS and CDR2 YFSETQ come from the germline V gene. The CDR3 is made up of 16 amino acids. V was pared by 0 bases and J by 6 bases, with 18 bases between. The CDR3 sequence: CASSLAGRGLPSEAFF. Here the CDR3 DNA reads TGCGCCAGCAGCTTGGCGGGCAGGGGACTACCTTCTGAAGCTTTCTTT. Full variable domain (missing parts from reference TRBV5-1 and TRBJ1-1): KAGVTQTPRYLIKTRGQQVTLSCSPISGHRSVSWYQQTPGQGLQFLFEYFSETQRNKGNFPGRFSGRQFSNSRSEMNVSTLELGDSALYLCASSLAGRGLPSEAFFGQGTRLTVV.

The rearrangement links TRBV6-6 to TRBJ1-5, with D possibly matching TRBD1 (5 bases). Germline CDR1 and CDR2: MNHNY and SVGAGI (reference sequence). The CDR3 is made up of 15 amino acids. V was shortened by 2 bases and J by 4 bases, with 12 bases between the two germline ends. The CDR3 protein is CASSYKGQGNQPQHF. CDR3 bases: TGTGCCAGCAGTTACAAAGGACAAGGGAATCAGCCCCAGCATTTT.

Points on this clone: The same CDR3 can be traced to other DNA sequences in this sample. The rearrangement uses TRBV10-3 and TRBJ2-7; 8 positions agree with TRBD1. The J segment lost 0 bases and the V segment lost 4 bases, leaving 8 bases of the junction unmatched. Germline V CDR1 and CDR2: ENHRY, SYGVKD. This CDR3 region has 16 residues. This CDR3 is CAISGGQDSSSYEQYF. In nucleotides, the CDR3 is TGTGCCATCAGTGGGGGACAGGACTCGAGCTCCTACGAGCAGTACTTC.

In this sample, this clone turned up once. The chain recombines TRBV7-9 with TRBJ1-1; 7 bases match TRBD1. Germline-derived CDR1 and CDR2 are SEHNR and FQNEAQ (reference sequence). V lost 1 base to trimming and J lost 10 bases; unmatched junction nucleotides: 9. The CDR3 runs to 14 residues. The CDR3 spells CASSLEGQEWVAFF. In DNA, the CDR3 is TGTGCCAGCAGCTTAGAAGGACAGGAGTGGGTAGCTTTCTTT.

This clone was counted ten times or more. The V and J genes are TRBV6-1 and TRBJ2-7, with 8 bases lining up with TRBD1. The CDR3 runs to 15 residues. The V gene's germline CDR1 is MNHNS and CDR2 SASEGT. V was clipped by 1 base and J by 4 bases; unmatched bases: 6. CDR3 bases: TGTGCCAGCAGTGAAGATGGGACAGGAGGGTACGAGCAGTACTTC. Translating gives CASSEDGTGGYEQYF.

The genes are TRBV27 and TRBJ1-4; possible D gene TRBD1, 6 bases. V lost 3 bases to trimming and J lost 4 bases, with 12 bases between them. Germline lookup yields CDR1 MNHEY and CDR2 SMNVEV (reference sequence). The CDR3 has 15 amino acids. The DNA of the CDR3 is TGTGCCAGCAGTTTTGGGGGCTTTGGTAATGAAAAACTGTTTTTT. It specifies CASSFGGFGNEKLFF.

The V and J genes are TRBV28 and TRBJ1-1, with TRBD1 matching over 7 bases. J was trimmed by 0 bases and V by 5 bases; bases with no gene match: 9. Per the germline V gene, CDR1 is MDHEN and CDR2 is SYDVKM. The CDR3 runs 16 residues. The CDR3 DNA is TGTGCCAGCAGTCCCACAGGGGTCTTGATGAACACTGAAGCTTTCTTT. This sequence encodes CASSPTGVLMNTEAFF. Full variable domain (remainder filled in from reference TRBV28 and TRBJ1-1): DVKVTQSSRYLVKRTGEKVFLECVQDMDHENMFWYRQDPGLGLRLIYFSYDVKMKEKGDIPEGYSVSREKKERFSLILESASTNQTSMYLCASSPTGVLMNTEAFFGQGTRLTVV.

This clone was seen just once. This chain links TRBV6-4 with TRBJ2-3, with D possibly being TRBD2 (6 bases). CDR1 and CDR2 from the germline V gene are MRHNA and SNTAGT. The CDR3 loop spans 15 amino acids. Trimming shortened V by 6 bases and J by 5 bases, and 18 bases separated the two germline ends. CDR3 DNA sequence: TGTGCCAGCAGCCCCGGACTACGAGACCAAGATACGCAGTATTTT. Its protein is CASSPGLRDQDTQYF.

The chain has TRBV10-3 and TRBJ1-4; TRBD1 matches at 10 bases. CDR3 length: 14 amino acids. The trim removed 4 bases at V and 5 bases at J, leaving 1 base unmatched. Per the germline V gene, CDR1 is ENHRY and CDR2 is SYGVKD. CDR3 region: CAISGTGGNEKLFF. In nucleotides, the CDR3 is TGTGCCATCAGTGGGACAGGGGGAAATGAAAAACTGTTTTTT.

The genes are TRBV19 and TRBJ1-5; 8 nucleotides match TRBD1. Germline CDR1 and CDR2: LNHDA and SQIVND (reference sequence). This CDR3 has 16 amino acids. Losses at the gene ends were 4 bases for V and 7 bases for J; bases not matched to a gene: 12. CDR3 DNA: TGTGCCAGTAGTAGAACAGGGGGAATGATAGAACAGCCCCAGCATTTT. Encoded protein: CASSRTGGMIEQPQHF.